The T cell receptor beta chain described here comes from a study of blood T cell repertoires in COVID-19. Study at large: Italy, Spain and the United States were the sources of the convalescent and acute COVID-19 samples. PBMCs, B-cell-depleted T cells, or T cells were the source of the cDNA or gDNA that made up the material.

The germline gives CDR1 SNHLY, CDR2 FYNNEI. The CDR3 sequence is 14 residues long. The ends lost 3 bases at V and 3 bases at J; junction bases unmatched: 4. Original analysis: Estimated nucleated cell counts came from reference gene primer amplification. Produced via immunoSEQ multiplex PCR; TCRdb's table is partial and in-frame only. V and J calls and clone size follow that table, whereas D and trimming were derived from the DNA. Among 95,000 to 130,000 clones listed, 70% to 85% were seen once. The TCR comes from an older man with active or convalescent COVID-19. The chain is built from TRBV2 and TRBJ1-2; 7 nucleotides align to TRBD1. The specimen sequenced was peripheral blood. CDR3 DNA: TGTGCCAGCAGTGAGGACAGGACATACTATGGCTACACCTTC. It is translated as CASSEDRTYYGYTF.